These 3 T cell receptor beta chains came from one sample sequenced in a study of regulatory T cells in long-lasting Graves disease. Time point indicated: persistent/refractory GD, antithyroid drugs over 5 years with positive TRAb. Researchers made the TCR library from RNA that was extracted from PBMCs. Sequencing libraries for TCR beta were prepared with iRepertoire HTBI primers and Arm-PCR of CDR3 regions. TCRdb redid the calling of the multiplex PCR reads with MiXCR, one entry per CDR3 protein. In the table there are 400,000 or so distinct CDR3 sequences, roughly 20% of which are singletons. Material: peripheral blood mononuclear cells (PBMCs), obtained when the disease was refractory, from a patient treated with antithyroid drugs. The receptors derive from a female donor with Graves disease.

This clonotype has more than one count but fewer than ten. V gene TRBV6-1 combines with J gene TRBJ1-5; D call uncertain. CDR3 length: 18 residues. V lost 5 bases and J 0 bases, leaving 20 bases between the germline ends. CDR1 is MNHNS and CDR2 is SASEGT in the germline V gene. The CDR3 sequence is CASSYPLKAIDSNQPQHF. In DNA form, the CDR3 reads TGTGCCAGCAGTTACCCGCTTAAGGCCATCGATAGCAATCAGCCCCAGCATTTT.

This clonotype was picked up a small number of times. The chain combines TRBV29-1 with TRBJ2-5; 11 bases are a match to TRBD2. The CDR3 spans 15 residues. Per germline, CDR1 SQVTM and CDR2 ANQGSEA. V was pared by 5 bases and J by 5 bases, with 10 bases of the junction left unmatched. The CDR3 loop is CSVLELAGVGETQYF. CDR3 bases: TGCAGCGTTCTGGAACTAGCGGGAGTCGGGGAGACCCAGTACTTC.

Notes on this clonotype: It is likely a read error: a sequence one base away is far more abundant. CDR3 amino acids: CASSLYREEDTEAFF. The DNA of the CDR3 is TGTGCCAGCAGTTTATACAGGGAGGAGGACACTGAAGCTTTCTTT. The chain links TRBV27 to TRBJ1-1; the D gene is possibly TRBD1 (6 bases). The germline V and J ends were trimmed by 1 base and 3 bases, with 12 bases remaining between them. This CDR3 has 15 residues. Looked up from germline, CDR1 is MNHEY and CDR2 is SMNVEV (reference sequence).